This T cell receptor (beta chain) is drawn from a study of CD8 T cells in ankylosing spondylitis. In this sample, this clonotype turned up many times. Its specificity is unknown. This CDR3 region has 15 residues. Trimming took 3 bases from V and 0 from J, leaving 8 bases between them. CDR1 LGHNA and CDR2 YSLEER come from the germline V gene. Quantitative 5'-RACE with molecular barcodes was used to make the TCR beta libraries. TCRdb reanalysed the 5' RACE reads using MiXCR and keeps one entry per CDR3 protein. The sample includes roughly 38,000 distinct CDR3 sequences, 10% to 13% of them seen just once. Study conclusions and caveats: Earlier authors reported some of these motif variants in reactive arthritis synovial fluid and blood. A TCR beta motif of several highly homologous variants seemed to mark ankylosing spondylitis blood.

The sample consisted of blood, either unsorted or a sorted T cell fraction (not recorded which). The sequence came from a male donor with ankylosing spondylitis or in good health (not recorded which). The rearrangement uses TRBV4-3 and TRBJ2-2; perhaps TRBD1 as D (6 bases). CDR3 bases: TGCGCCAGCAGCCAGGGACAAACGAACACCGGGGAGCTGTTTTTT. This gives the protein CASSQGQTNTGELFF.